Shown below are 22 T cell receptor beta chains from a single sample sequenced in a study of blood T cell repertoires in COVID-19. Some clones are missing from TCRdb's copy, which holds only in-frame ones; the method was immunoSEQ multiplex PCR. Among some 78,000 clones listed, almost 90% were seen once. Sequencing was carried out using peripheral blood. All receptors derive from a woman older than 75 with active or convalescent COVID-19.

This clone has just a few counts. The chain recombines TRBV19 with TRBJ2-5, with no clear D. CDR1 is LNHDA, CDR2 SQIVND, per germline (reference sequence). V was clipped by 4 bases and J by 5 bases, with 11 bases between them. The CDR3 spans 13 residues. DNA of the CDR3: TGTGCCAGTAGTACTGGCCAGGCGGAGACCCAGTACTTC. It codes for CASSTGQAETQYF.

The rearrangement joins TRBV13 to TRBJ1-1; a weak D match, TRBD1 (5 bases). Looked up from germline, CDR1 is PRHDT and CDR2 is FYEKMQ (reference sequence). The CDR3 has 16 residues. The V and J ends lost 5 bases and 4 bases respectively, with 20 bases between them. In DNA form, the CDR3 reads TGTGCCAGCAGCCGTTTTAGGGACTCTCGGAGCACTGAAGCTTTCTTT. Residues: CASSRFRDSRSTEAFF.

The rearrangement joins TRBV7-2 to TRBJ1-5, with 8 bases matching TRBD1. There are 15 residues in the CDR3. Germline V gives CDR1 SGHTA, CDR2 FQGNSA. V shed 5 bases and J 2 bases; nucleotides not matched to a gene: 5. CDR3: CASSPSDRGNQPQHF. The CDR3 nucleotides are TGTGCCAGCAGCCCATCGGACAGGGGCAATCAGCCCCAGCATTTT.

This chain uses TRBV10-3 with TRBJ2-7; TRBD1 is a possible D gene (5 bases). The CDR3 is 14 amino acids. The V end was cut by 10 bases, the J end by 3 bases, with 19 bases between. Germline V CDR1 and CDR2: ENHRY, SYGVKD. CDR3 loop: CATSGDSRYYEQYF. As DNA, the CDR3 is TGTGCCACCTCGGGCGACAGTCGATACTACGAGCAGTACTTC.

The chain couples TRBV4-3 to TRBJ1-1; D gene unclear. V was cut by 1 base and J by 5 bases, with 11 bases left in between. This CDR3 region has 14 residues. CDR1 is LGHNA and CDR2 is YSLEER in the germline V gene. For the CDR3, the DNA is TGCGCCAGCAGCCAAGGCCCGACGAGGACTGAAGCTTTCTTT. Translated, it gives CASSQGPTRTEAFF.

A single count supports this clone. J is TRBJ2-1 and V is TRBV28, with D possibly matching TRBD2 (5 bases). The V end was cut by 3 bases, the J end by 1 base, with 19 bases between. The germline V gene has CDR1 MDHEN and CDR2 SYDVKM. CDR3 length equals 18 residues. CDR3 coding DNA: TGTGCCAGCAGTTTTGGAGGTTCCTCGCGGAGTTCCTACAATGAGCAGTTCTTC. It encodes CASSFGGSSRSSYNEQFF.

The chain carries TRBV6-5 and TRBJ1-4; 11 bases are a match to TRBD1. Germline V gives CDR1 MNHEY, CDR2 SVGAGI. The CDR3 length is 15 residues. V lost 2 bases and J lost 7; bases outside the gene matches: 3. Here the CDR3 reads CASSYGTGGLEKLFF. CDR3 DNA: TGTGCCAGCAGTTACGGGACAGGGGGGCTTGAAAAACTGTTTTTT.

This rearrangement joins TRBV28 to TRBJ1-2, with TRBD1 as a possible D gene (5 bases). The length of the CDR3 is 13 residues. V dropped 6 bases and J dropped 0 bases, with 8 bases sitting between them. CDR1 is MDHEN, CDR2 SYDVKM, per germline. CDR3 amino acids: CASRRDPNYGYTF. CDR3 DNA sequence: TGTGCCAGCAGGCGGGACCCTAACTATGGCTACACCTTC.

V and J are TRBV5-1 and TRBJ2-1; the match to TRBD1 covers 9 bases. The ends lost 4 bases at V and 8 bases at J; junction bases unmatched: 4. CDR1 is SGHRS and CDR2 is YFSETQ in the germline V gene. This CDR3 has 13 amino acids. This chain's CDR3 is CASSPDRGDEQFF. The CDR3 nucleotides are TGCGCCAGCAGCCCGGACAGGGGCGATGAGCAGTTCTTC. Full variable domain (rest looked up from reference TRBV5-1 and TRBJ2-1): KAGVTQTPRYLIKTRGQQVTLSCSPISGHRSVSWYQQTPGQGLQFLFEYFSETQRNKGNFPGRFSGRQFSNSRSEMNVSTLELGDSALYLCASSPDRGDEQFFGPGTRLTVL.

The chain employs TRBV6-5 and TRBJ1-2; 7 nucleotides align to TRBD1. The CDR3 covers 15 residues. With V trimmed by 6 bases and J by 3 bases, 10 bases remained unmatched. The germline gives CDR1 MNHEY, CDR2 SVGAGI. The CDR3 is CASRGRGTADYGYTF. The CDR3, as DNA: TGTGCCAGCAGGGGACGAGGGACAGCAGACTATGGCTACACCTTC.

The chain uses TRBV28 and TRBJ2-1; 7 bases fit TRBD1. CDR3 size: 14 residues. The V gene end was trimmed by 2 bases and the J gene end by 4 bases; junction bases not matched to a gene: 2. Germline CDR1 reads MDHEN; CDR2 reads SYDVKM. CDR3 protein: CASSLRDSYNEQFF. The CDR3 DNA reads TGTGCCAGCAGTTTACGGGACAGTTACAATGAGCAGTTCTTC.

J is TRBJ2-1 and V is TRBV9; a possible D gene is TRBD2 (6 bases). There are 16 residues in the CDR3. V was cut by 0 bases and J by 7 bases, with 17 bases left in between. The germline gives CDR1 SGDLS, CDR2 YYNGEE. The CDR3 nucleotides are TGTGCCAGCAGCGTAGATGTGCGGGGCACTTGGAATGAGCAGTTCTTC. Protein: CASSVDVRGTWNEQFF.

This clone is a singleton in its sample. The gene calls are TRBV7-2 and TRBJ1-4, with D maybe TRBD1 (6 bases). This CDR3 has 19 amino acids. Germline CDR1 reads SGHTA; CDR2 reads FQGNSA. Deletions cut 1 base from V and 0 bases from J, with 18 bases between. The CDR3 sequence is CASSLGDTELGTTNEKLFF. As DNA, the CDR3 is TGTGCCAGCAGCTTAGGGGACACCGAATTGGGTACAACTAATGAAAAACTGTTTTTT.

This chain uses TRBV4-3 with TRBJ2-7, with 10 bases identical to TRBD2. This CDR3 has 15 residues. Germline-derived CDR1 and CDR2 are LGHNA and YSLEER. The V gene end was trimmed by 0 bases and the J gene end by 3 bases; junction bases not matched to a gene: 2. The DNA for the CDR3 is TGCGCCAGCAGCCAAGATCGACTAGCGGGCTACGAGCAGTACTTC. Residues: CASSQDRLAGYEQYF.

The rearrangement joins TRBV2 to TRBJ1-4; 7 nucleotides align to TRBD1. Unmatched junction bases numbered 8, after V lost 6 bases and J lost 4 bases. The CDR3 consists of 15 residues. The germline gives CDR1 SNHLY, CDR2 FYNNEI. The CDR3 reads CASSLNRGNNEKLFF. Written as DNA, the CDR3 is TGTGCCAGCAGCCTGAACAGGGGTAATAATGAAAAACTGTTTTTT. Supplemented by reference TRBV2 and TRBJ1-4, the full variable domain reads EPEVTQTPSHQVTQMGQEVILRCVPISNHLYFYWYRQILGQKVEFLVSFYNNEISEKSEIFDDQFSVERPDGSNFTLKIRSTKLEDSAMYFCASSLNRGNNEKLFFGSGTQLSVL.

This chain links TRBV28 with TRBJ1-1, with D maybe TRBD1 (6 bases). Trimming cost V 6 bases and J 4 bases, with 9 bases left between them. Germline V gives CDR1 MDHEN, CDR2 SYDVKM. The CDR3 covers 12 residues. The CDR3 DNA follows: TGTGCCAGCAGAGGGGGGGGCACTGAAGCTTTCTTT. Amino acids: CASRGGGTEAFF.

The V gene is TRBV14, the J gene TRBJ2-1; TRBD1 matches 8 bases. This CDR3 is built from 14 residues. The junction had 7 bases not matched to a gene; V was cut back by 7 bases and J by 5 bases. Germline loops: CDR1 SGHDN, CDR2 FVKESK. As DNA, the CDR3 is TGTGCCAGCATGCGGGACAGGAGAGACAATGAGCAGTTCTTC. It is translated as CASMRDRRDNEQFF.

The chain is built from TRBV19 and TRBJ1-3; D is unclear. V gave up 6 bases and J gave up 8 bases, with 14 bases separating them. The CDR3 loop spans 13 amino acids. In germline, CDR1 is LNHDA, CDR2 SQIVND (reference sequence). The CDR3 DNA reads TGTGCCAGTAGCCTCGGCGACCGGGACACCATATATTTT. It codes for CASSLGDRDTIYF.

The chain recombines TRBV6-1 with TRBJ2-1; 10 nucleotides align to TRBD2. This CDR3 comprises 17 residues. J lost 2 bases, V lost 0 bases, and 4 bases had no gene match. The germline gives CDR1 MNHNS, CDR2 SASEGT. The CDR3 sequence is CASSEAVTSGTYNEQFF. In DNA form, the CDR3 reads TGTGCCAGCAGTGAAGCTGTAACTAGCGGGACCTACAATGAGCAGTTCTTC.

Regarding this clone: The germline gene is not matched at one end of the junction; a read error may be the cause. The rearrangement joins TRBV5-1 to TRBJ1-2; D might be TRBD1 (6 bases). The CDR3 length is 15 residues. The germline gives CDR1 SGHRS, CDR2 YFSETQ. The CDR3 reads CARSAGGGEGYGYTF. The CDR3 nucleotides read TGCGCCCGCAGCGCGGGAGGGGGGGAAGGCTATGGCTACACCTTC.

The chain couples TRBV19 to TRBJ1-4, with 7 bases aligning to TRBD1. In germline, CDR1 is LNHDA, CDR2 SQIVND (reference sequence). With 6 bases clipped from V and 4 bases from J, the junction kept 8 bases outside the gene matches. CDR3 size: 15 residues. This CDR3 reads CASRSGQANNEKLFF. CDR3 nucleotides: TGTGCCAGTAGAAGCGGACAGGCCAATAATGAAAAACTGTTTTTT.

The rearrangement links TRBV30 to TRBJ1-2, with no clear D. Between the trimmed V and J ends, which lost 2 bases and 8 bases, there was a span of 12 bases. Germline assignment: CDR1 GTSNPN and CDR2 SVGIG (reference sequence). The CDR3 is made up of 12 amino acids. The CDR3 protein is CAWSRGRQGYTF. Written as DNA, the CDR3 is TGTGCCTGGAGTCGAGGGAGGCAGGGCTACACCTTC.